The 24 T cell receptor beta chains below all came from one sample that was sequenced in a study of blood T cell repertoires in COVID-19. Sequencing used immunoSEQ multiplex PCR; TCRdb keeps in-frame clones, though not all of them. Of 110,000 or so clones in the sample, 85% to 90% were seen once. Sequencing was done on a sample of peripheral blood. These TCRs come from a man aged 45-65 years with acute or convalescent COVID-19.

This chain joins TRBV11-3 and TRBJ2-3; D perhaps matches TRBD2 (6 bases). Germline values: CDR1 SGHNT, CDR2 YENEEA. Trimming took off 3 bases at V and 3 bases at J, with 13 bases between the two ends. CDR3 length equals 15 residues. DNA for the CDR3: TGTGCCAGCAGCTTGGACGGGAGCAGGACAGATACGCAGTATTTT. It encodes CASSLDGSRTDTQYF. Drawing the rest from reference TRBV11-3 and TRBJ2-3, the complete variable domain is EAGVVQSPRYKIIEKKQPVAFWCNPISGHNTLYWYLQNLGQGPELLIRYENEEAVDDSQLPKDRFSAERLKGVDSTLKIQPAELGDSAVYLCASSLDGSRTDTQYFGPGTRLTVL.

This clone was recorded only once. The chain is built from TRBV16 and TRBJ2-1; 7 positions match TRBD1. CDR1 and CDR2 (germline): KGHSY, FQNENV. The J segment lost 13 bases and the V segment lost 1 base, leaving 10 bases of the junction unmatched. The CDR3 extends over 14 amino acids. CDR3 DNA sequence: TGTGCCAGCAGCCAATTTGGACAGGAAGGTTACCAGTTCTTC. Its translation is CASSQFGQEGYQFF.

The chain is built from TRBV4-1 and TRBJ1-1, with a weak D call TRBD1 (5 bases). CDR1 is MGHRA and CDR2 is YSYEKL in the germline V gene. CDR3 length equals 15 residues. Trimming took 3 bases from V and 6 from J, leaving 17 bases between them. The CDR3 is CASSHGSAGGAEAFF. CDR3 DNA: TGCGCCAGCAGCCATGGGTCTGCGGGGGGGGCTGAAGCTTTCTTT.

CDR3 region: CASSFGGQIEAFF. DNA of the CDR3: TGCGCCAGCAGCTTTGGGGGACAAATTGAAGCTTTCTTT. The chain links TRBV5-1 to TRBJ1-1, with D possibly matching TRBD1 (6 bases). The V end lost 2 bases, the J end lost 7 bases, and 12 bases lay between the germline ends. Germline V CDR1 and CDR2: SGHRS, YFSETQ. This CDR3 spans 13 amino acids. Looking up the rest from reference TRBV5-1 and TRBJ1-1 gives the full variable domain: KAGVTQTPRYLIKTRGQQVTLSCSPISGHRSVSWYQQTPGQGLQFLFEYFSETQRNKGNFPGRFSGRQFSNSRSEMNVSTLELGDSALYLCASSFGGQIEAFFGQGTRLTVV.

V usage is TRBV7-9 and J usage is TRBJ2-3; TRBD2 aligns across 7 bases. The V gene's germline CDR1 is SEHNR and CDR2 FQNEAQ (reference sequence). Trimming at V came to 5 bases and at J to 0 bases, leaving 5 bases not matched to a gene. The CDR3 loop spans 15 amino acids. The chain's CDR3 is CASSLWRESTDTQYF. The CDR3, as DNA: TGTGCCAGCAGCCTATGGCGGGAGAGCACAGATACGCAGTATTTT.

The V and J genes are TRBV25-1 and TRBJ2-3; no firm D call. Trimming stripped 0 bases from V and 2 bases from J, with 12 bases between. This CDR3 contains 16 residues. CDR1 and CDR2 (germline): MGHDK, SYGVNS. The CDR3 protein is CASSEYMWPATDTQYF. CDR3 DNA sequence: TGTGCCAGCAGTGAATACATGTGGCCCGCCACAGATACGCAGTATTTT.

The gene calls are TRBV7-9 and TRBJ1-4; 7 bases align to TRBD1. The CDR3 spans 13 residues. V lost 3 bases and J lost 11; bases outside the gene matches: 6. Germline V gene lookup returns CDR1 SEHNR and CDR2 FQNEAQ (reference sequence). CDR3 loop: CASSFRQGDKLFF. The DNA of the CDR3 is TGTGCCAGCAGCTTCCGACAGGGTGATAAACTGTTTTTT.

V and J are TRBV19 and TRBJ1-5, with 10 positions matching TRBD1. The CDR3 has 17 amino acids. The V and J ends lost 3 bases and 1 base, in that order; junction bases with no gene match: 6. In germline, CDR1 is LNHDA, CDR2 SQIVND (reference sequence). The CDR3 spells CASSMDLTGGSNQPQHF. The CDR3 nucleotides read TGTGCCAGTAGTATGGACCTGACAGGGGGCAGCAATCAGCCCCAGCATTTT.

The chain combines TRBV27 with TRBJ2-7; 7 nucleotides align to TRBD2. The germline gives CDR1 MNHEY, CDR2 SMNVEV (reference sequence). Trimming cost V 6 bases and J 6 bases; bases outside gene matches: 11. The CDR3 has 14 amino acids. CDR3 region: CASSLGGPGGEQYF. The CDR3, as DNA: TGTGCCAGCAGCCTGGGAGGGCCTGGGGGCGAGCAGTACTTC.

This chain joins TRBV20-1 and TRBJ2-7; weak D call: TRBD2 (5 bases). V lost 4 bases and J 4 bases, leaving 8 bases between the germline ends. Per the germline V gene, CDR1 is DFQATT and CDR2 is SNEGSKA (reference sequence). The CDR3 length is 11 residues. The CDR3 DNA reads TGCAGTGCTATGGGAGTATACGAGCAGTACTTC. It is translated as CSAMGVYEQYF.

This clone has a single count. This sequence joins TRBV11-2 and TRBJ1-2; D is possibly TRBD1 (6 bases). The CDR3 length is 16 residues. Looked up from germline, CDR1 is SGHAT and CDR2 is FQNNGV. V was shortened by 2 bases and J by 5 bases, with 18 bases between the two germline ends. The CDR3 bases are TGTGCCAGCAGCTTACCCCCCGACAGGCCGTTTTATGGCTACACCTTC. Amino acids: CASSLPPDRPFYGYTF.

This chain uses TRBV5-1 with TRBJ1-2, with 8 nucleotides matching TRBD1. V trimming: 1 base; J trimming: 8 bases; junction bases outside the gene matches: 7. CDR1 is SGHRS, CDR2 YFSETQ, per germline. The CDR3 has 14 amino acids. The DNA for the CDR3 is TGCGCCAGCAGCTTGACCGGACAGGGAGAAGGCTACACCTTC. Translated, it gives CASSLTGQGEGYTF.

The chain employs TRBV6-2 or TRBV6-3 and TRBJ2-1; 9 nucleotides align to TRBD2. The V gene end was trimmed by 2 bases and the J gene end by 6 bases; junction bases not matched to a gene: 14. The CDR3 spans 18 residues. The V gene's germline CDR1 is MNHEY and CDR2 SVGEGT. CDR3 protein: CASSYTPFWVAGVNEQFF. CDR3 DNA sequence: TGTGCCAGCAGTTACACCCCTTTTTGGGTAGCGGGAGTCAATGAGCAGTTCTTC.

The chain combines TRBV5-1 with TRBJ1-1; D perhaps matches TRBD1 (5 bases). Trimming took off 6 bases at V and 0 bases at J, with 9 bases between the two ends. The CDR3 is made up of 13 amino acids. Germline CDR1 is SGHRS and CDR2 is YFSETQ. DNA of the CDR3: TGCGCCAGCAAAAAGGACATGAACACTGAAGCTTTCTTT. Residues: CASKKDMNTEAFF.

V and J are TRBV6-1 and TRBJ1-5; D perhaps matches TRBD1 (5 bases). The V gene's germline CDR1 is MNHNS and CDR2 SASEGT. V dropped 4 bases and J dropped 2 bases, with 15 bases sitting between them. The CDR3 extends over 16 amino acids. The CDR3 sequence: CASSGGWGGGNQPQHF. The DNA for the CDR3 is TGTGCCAGCAGTGGGGGCTGGGGGGGTGGCAATCAGCCCCAGCATTTT.

Written as DNA, the CDR3 is TGTGCCAGCAGCCTAAATAGCGGGGTACAGTTCTTC. Translating it yields CASSLNSGVQFF. J is TRBJ2-1 and V is TRBV7-9, with 8 nucleotides matching TRBD2. The CDR3 sequence is 12 residues long. Germline-derived CDR1 and CDR2 are SEHNR and FQNEAQ (reference sequence). V trimming: 5 bases; J trimming: 13 bases; junction bases outside the gene matches: 7.

This rearrangement joins TRBV4-1 to TRBJ1-5, with D possibly TRBD1 on 5 matching bases. Per germline, CDR1 MGHRA and CDR2 YSYEKL. V was pared by 4 bases and J by 6 bases, with 13 bases between. This CDR3 is 14 amino acids long. This chain's CDR3 is CASSPSGAGQPQHF. Here the CDR3 DNA reads TGCGCCAGCAGCCCGAGTGGGGCCGGTCAGCCCCAGCATTTT.

V is TRBV11-3 and J is TRBJ2-3; D is uncertain. The CDR3 runs 14 residues. The germline gives CDR1 SGHNT, CDR2 YENEEA. Trimming removed 1 base from V and 6 bases from J, with 11 bases in between. The CDR3 DNA sequence: TGTGCCAGCAGCTTAGGTCTATCTGCGGATACGCAGTATTTT. Translation: CASSLGLSADTQYF.

This clone appeared once. The J gene is TRBJ2-1, the V gene TRBV6-5, with TRBD2 matching 11 bases. Germline V gene lookup returns CDR1 MNHEY and CDR2 SVGAGI. The CDR3 contains 15 residues. With 2 bases clipped from V and 6 bases from J, the junction kept 3 bases outside the gene matches. The CDR3 protein is CASSYGTSGFNEQFF. CDR3 coding DNA: TGTGCCAGCAGTTACGGGACTAGCGGTTTCAATGAGCAGTTCTTC.

V gene TRBV6-4 combines with J gene TRBJ1-6, with D perhaps TRBD1 (5 bases). Trimming left V 0 bases short and J 10 bases short, with 7 bases between. This CDR3 comprises 13 residues. From germline, CDR1 is MRHNA and CDR2 SNTAGT. CDR3 bases: TGTGCCAGCAGTGACTCGGAGGGGTCACCCCTCCACTTT. Its translation: CASSDSEGSPLHF.

The chain recombines TRBV4-1 with TRBJ2-3, with 16 bases that match TRBD2. Germline assignment: CDR1 MGHRA and CDR2 YSYEKL. J was trimmed by 5 bases and V by 4 bases; bases with no gene match: 3. The CDR3 consists of 16 residues. In DNA, the CDR3 is TGCGCCAGCAGCCTGGGACTAGCGGGGGGGAAAGATACGCAGTATTTT. Its protein is CASSLGLAGGKDTQYF.

The J gene is TRBJ1-5, the V gene TRBV28; 12 bases map to TRBD1. V lost 6 bases to trimming and J lost 2 bases; unmatched junction nucleotides: 8. Germline values: CDR1 MDHEN, CDR2 SYDVKM. The CDR3 loop spans 17 amino acids. The CDR3 DNA reads TGTGCCAGCAGATCCGGGACAGGGGGCCAGGGCAATCAGCCCCAGCATTTT. This translates into CASRSGTGGQGNQPQHF. The full variable domain, in which reference TRBV28 and TRBJ1-5 provide the parts outside the CDR3, is DVKVTQSSRYLVKRTGEKVFLECVQDMDHENMFWYRQDPGLGLRLIYFSYDVKMKEKGDIPEGYSVSREKKERFSLILESASTNQTSMYLCASRSGTGGQGNQPQHFGDGTRLSIL.

V gene TRBV9 combines with J gene TRBJ1-1, with D possibly being TRBD1 (5 bases). V gave up 3 bases and J gave up 1 base, with 10 bases separating them. The length of the CDR3 is 14 residues. Germline CDR1 reads SGDLS; CDR2 reads YYNGEE. The CDR3, as DNA: TGTGCCAGCAGCGCACGCAGGGAGAACACTGAAGCTTTCTTT. Its protein is CASSARRENTEAFF.

This rearrangement joins TRBV28 to TRBJ2-3; 9 bases align to TRBD1. Trimming at V came to 4 bases and at J to 4 bases, leaving 9 bases not matched to a gene. The CDR3 is 16 residues long. The germline V gene encodes CDR1 MDHEN and CDR2 SYDVKM. The CDR3 nucleotides are TGTGCCAGCAGTTCGGGACAGGGATTTTTCGCAGATACGCAGTATTTT. Its protein is CASSSGQGFFADTQYF.